The T cell receptor beta chain described here comes from a study of blood T cell repertoires in COVID-19. As for the study in general: The cDNA or gDNA used as material had been derived from T cells, B-cell-depleted T cells, or PBMCs.

Sequencing used immunoSEQ multiplex PCR; TCRdb keeps in-frame clones, though not all of them. Counted here are around 84,000 clones, about 82% occurring once; the ten biggest clones make up over 15%. V dropped 7 bases and J dropped 0 bases, with 10 bases sitting between them. Germline CDR1 reads SQVTM; CDR2 reads ANQGSEA. The CDR3 loop spans 13 amino acids. Sequenced input: peripheral blood. The sequence came from a man aged 80 or over with active or convalescent COVID-19. V is TRBV29-1 and J is TRBJ2-1; D ambiguous. In nucleotides, the CDR3 is TGCAGCGCAGTACCGAGCTCCTACAATGAGCAGTTCTTC. Encoded protein: CSAVPSSYNEQFF.